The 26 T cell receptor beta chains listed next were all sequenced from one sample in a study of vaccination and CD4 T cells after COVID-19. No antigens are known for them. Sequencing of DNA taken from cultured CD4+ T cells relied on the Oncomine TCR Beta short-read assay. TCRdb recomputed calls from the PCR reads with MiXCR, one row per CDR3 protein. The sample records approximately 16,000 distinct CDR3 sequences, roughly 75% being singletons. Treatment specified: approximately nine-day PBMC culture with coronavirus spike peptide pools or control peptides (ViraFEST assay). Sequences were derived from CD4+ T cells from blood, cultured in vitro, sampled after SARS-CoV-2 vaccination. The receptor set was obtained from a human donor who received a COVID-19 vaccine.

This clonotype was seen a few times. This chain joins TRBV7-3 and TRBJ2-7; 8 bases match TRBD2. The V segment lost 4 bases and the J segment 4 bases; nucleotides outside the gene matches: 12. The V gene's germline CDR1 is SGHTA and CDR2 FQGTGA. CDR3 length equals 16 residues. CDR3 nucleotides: TGTGCCAGCAGCTCCCCCGGGAGGGACGGGATGTACGAGCAGTACTTC. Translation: CASSSPGRDGMYEQYF.

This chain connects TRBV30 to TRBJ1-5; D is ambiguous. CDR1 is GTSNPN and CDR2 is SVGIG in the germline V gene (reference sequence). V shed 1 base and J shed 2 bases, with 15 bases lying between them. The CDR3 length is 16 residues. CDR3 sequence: CAWSAPVVGGNQPQHF. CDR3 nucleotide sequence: TGTGCCTGGAGTGCGCCAGTGGTGGGAGGCAATCAGCCCCAGCATTTT.

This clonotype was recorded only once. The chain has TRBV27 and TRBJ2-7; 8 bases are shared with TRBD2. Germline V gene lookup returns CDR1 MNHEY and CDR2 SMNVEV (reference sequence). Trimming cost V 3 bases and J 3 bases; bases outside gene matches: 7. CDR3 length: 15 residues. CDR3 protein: CASSLVGGGLYEQYF. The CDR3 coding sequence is TGTGCCAGCAGTTTGGTAGGCGGGGGGCTCTACGAGCAGTACTTC.

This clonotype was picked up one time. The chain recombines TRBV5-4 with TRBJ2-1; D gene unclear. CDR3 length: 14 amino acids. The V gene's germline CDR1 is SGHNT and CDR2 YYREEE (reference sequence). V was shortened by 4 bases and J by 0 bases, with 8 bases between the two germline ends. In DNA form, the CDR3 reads TGTGCCAGCAGCCCCCCCAACTCCTACAATGAGCAGTTCTTC. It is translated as CASSPPNSYNEQFF.

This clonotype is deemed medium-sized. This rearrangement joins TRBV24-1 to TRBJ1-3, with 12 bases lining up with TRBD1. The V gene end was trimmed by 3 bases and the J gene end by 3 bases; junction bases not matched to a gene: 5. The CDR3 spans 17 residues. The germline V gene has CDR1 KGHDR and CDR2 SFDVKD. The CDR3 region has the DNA TGTGCCACCAGTGATCTCCGGGACAGGGGGCTTGGAAACACCATATATTTT. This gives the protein CATSDLRDRGLGNTIYF.

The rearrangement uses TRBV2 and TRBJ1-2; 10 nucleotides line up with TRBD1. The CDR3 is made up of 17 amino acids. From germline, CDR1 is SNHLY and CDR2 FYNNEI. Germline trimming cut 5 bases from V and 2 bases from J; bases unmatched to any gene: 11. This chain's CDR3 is CASSSGGQGRLNYGYTF. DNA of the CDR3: TGTGCCAGCAGTTCAGGGGGACAGGGGCGATTGAACTATGGCTACACCTTC.

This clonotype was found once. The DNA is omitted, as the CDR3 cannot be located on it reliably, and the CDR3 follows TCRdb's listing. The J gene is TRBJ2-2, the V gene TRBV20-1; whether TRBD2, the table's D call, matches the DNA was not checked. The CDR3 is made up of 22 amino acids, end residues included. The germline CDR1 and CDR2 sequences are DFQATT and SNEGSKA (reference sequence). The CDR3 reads CSARDRGSYEQYFGPGTRELFF.

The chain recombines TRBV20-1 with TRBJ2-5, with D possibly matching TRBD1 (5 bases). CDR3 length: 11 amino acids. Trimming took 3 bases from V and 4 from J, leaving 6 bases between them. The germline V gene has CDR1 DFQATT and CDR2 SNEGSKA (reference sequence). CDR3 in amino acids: CSARTVETQYF. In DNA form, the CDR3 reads TGCAGTGCTAGGACAGTAGAGACCCAGTACTTC.

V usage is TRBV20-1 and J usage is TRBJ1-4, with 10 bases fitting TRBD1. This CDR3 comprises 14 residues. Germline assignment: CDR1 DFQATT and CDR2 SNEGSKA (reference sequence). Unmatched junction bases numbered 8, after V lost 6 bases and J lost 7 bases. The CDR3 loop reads CSAYSGTGVEKLFF. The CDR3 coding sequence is TGCAGTGCCTATTCCGGGACAGGGGTTGAAAAACTGTTTTTT.

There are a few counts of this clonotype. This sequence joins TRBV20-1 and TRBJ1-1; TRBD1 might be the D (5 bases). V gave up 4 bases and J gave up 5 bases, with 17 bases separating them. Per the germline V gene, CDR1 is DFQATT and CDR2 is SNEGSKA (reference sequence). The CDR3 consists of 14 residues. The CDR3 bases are TGCAGTGCTACCCATGCCCGGGACGGGACTGAAGCTTTCTTT. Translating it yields CSATHARDGTEAFF.

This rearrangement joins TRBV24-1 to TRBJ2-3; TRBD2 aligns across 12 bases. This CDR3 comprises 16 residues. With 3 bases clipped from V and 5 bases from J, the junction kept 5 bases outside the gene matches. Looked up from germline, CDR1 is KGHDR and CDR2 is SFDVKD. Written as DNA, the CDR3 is TGTGCCACCAGTGATCCCGGACTAGCGGGGATAGATACGCAGTATTTT. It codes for CATSDPGLAGIDTQYF.

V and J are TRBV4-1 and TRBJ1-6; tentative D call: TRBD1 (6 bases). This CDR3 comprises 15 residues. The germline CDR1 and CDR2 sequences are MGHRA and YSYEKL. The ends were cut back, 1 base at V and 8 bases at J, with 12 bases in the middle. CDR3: CASSQGRGRDSPLHF. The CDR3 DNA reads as TGCGCCAGCAGCCAAGGCAGGGGACGAGATTCACCCCTCCACTTT.

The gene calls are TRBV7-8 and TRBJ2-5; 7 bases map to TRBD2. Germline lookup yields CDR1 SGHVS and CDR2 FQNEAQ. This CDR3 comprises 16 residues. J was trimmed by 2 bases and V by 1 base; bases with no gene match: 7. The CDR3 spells CASSLVPAGVQETQYF. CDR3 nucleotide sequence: TGTGCCAGCAGCTTAGTGCCGGCGGGGGTGCAAGAGACCCAGTACTTC.

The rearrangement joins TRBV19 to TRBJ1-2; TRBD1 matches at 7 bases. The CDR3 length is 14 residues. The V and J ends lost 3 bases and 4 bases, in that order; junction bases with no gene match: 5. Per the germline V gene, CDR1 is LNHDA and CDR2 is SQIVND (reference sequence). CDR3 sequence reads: CASSMLGGSYGYTF. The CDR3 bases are TGTGCCAGTAGTATGCTAGGGGGCAGCTATGGCTACACCTTC.

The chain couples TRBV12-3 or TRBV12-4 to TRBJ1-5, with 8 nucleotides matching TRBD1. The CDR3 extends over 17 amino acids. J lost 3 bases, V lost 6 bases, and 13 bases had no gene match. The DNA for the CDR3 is TGTGCCAGCAGCTACGGGACAGGAGGAGTAGTCAATCAGCCCCAGCATTTT. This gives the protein CASSYGTGGVVNQPQHF.

The CDR3 here is CATSATAYGYTF. Written as DNA, the CDR3 is TGTGCCACCAGTGCGACAGCTTATGGCTACACCTTC. This chain joins TRBV24-1 and TRBJ1-2; a weak D match, TRBD1 (5 bases). V was clipped by 5 bases and J by 5 bases, with 8 bases between them. The CDR3 extends over 12 amino acids. Germline V lookup: CDR1 KGHDR, CDR2 SFDVKD.

The CDR3: CASNPGANYGYTF. Here the CDR3 DNA reads TGTGCCAGCAACCCCGGGGCCAACTATGGCTACACCTTC. This chain links TRBV12-3 or TRBV12-4 with TRBJ1-2, with TRBD1 as a possible D gene (5 bases). V lost 7 bases and J lost 2, with 11 bases in between. The CDR3 totals 13 residues.

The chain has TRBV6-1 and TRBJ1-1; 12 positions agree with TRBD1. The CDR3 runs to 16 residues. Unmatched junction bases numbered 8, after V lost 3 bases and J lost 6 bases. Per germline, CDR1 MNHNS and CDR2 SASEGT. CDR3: CASSDRDRGPVAEAFF. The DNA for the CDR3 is TGTGCCAGCAGTGACCGGGACAGGGGGCCGGTCGCTGAAGCTTTCTTT.

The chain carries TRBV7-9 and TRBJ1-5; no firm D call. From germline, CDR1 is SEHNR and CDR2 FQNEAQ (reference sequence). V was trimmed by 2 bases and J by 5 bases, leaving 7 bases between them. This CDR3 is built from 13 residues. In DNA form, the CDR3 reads TGTGCCAGCAGCTTAAACAGCTATCAGCCCCAGCATTTT. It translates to CASSLNSYQPQHF.

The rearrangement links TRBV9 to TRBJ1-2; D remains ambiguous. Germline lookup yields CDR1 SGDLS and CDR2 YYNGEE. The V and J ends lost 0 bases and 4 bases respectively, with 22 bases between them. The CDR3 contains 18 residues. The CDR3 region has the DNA TGTGCCAGCAGCGTAGTCCTACCCGGGGTACCTAGGGCCTATGGCTACACCTTC. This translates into CASSVVLPGVPRAYGYTF.

The CDR3 DNA reads as TGTGCCAGCAGCTGGGGGGAGGGGAGGCGCTACGAGCAGTACTTC. It translates to CASSWGEGRRYEQYF. The rearrangement uses TRBV7-2 and TRBJ2-7, with 7 positions matching TRBD2. The CDR3 is made up of 15 amino acids. Germline V gene sequence: CDR1 SGHTA, CDR2 FQGNSA. With 4 bases clipped from V and 3 bases from J, the junction kept 9 bases outside the gene matches.

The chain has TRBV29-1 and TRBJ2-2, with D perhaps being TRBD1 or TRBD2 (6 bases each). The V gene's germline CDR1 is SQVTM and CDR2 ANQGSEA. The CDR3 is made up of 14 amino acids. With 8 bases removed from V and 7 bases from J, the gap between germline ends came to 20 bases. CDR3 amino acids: CSSSFTGAGGELFF. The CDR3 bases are TGCAGCTCTAGCTTCACGGGGGCCGGCGGGGAGCTGTTTTTT.

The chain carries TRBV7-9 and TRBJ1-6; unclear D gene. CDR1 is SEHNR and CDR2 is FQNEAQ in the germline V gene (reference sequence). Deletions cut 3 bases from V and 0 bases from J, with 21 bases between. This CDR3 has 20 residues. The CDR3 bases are TGTGCCAGCAGCTTCTTGGGGATGACGGGCCCGAGCTCCTATAATTCACCCCTCCACTTT. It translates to CASSFLGMTGPSSYNSPLHF.

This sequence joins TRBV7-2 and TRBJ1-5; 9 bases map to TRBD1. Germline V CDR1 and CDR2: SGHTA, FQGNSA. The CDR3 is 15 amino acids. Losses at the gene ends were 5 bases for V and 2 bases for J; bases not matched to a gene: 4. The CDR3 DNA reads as TGTGCCAGCAGCCCGGACAGGGGTGGCAATCAGCCCCAGCATTTT. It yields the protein CASSPDRGGNQPQHF.

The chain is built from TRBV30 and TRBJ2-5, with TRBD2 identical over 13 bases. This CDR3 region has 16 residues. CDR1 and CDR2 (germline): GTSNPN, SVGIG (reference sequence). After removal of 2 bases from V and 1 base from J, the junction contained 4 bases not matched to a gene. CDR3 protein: CAWSKGLAGPQETQYF. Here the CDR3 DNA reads TGTGCCTGGAGTAAGGGACTAGCGGGGCCCCAAGAGACCCAGTACTTC.

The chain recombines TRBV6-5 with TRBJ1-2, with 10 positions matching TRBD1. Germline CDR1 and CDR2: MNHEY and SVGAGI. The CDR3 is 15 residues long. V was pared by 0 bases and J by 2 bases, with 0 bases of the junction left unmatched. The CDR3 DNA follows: TGTGCCAGCAGTTACTCGGGACAGGGGAACTATGGCTACACCTTC. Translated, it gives CASSYSGQGNYGYTF.